Below, 30 T cell receptor beta chains from the same sample are listed, as sequenced in a study of vaccination and CD4 T cells after COVID-19. For these receptors, no antigen is known. Cultured CD4+ T cells had their DNA profiled by the Oncomine TCR Beta short-read assay. Each CDR3 protein is one row after TCRdb ran MiXCR on the PCR reads. The sample gives some 8,000 distinct CDR3 sequences, about 43% of which show up once; roughly 17% is in the top ten. As to treatment: roughly 11-day PBMC culture with coronavirus spike peptide pools or control peptides (ViraFEST assay). The unexposed donor gave CD4+ T cells before the COVID-19 pandemic (2011-2018). The sequencing sample was made of CD4+ T cells from blood, cultured in vitro. These receptors came from a human donor in good health.

This clonotype has more than one count but fewer than ten. The J gene is TRBJ1-1, the V gene TRBV15, with TRBD1 identical over 10 bases. The CDR3 loop spans 15 amino acids. J was trimmed by 1 base and V by 5 bases; bases with no gene match: 4. Germline V CDR1 and CDR2: LNHNV, YYDKDF (reference sequence). CDR3 region: CATSGRQGANTEAFF. The CDR3 region has the DNA TGTGCCACCAGCGGAAGACAGGGGGCGAACACTGAAGCTTTCTTT.

CDR3 coding DNA: TGTGCCAGCAGTCCTCAGGGGGCACTTCATGAGCAGTTCTTC. Translating gives CASSPQGALHEQFF. The rearrangement uses TRBV6-1 and TRBJ2-1, with 8 bases lining up with TRBD1. Germline V lookup: CDR1 MNHNS, CDR2 SASEGT. The CDR3 loop spans 14 amino acids. Unmatched junction bases numbered 8, after V lost 5 bases and J lost 8 bases.

This clonotype occurred a few times. The chain uses TRBV20-1 and TRBJ2-1; TRBD2 agrees at 7 bases. The CDR3 is 14 amino acids. CDR1 is DFQATT and CDR2 is SNEGSKA in the germline V gene (reference sequence). V lost 7 bases and J lost 0; bases outside the gene matches: 6. CDR3 bases: TGCAGTGGGGGGGGGTCGAGCTCCTACAATGAGCAGTTCTTC. This gives the protein CSGGGSSSYNEQFF.

This clonotype was found a few times. The genes are TRBV2 and TRBJ2-3, with D possibly being TRBD2 (5 bases). Trimming took 9 bases from V and 3 from J, leaving 7 bases between them. The CDR3 is 11 residues long. The V gene's germline CDR1 is SNHLY and CDR2 FYNNEI. The CDR3 bases are TGTGCCAGTGGGAGTACAGATACGCAGTATTTT. Translated: CASGSTDTQYF.

This rearrangement joins TRBV5-1 to TRBJ2-1; TRBD2 matches 9 bases. V was clipped by 0 bases and J by 4 bases; unmatched bases: 2. Germline V CDR1 and CDR2: SGHRS, YFSETQ. The CDR3 has 15 amino acids. Here the CDR3 reads CASSLGGGVYNEQFF. DNA for the CDR3: TGCGCCAGCAGCTTGGGCGGGGGGGTATACAATGAGCAGTTCTTC.

This chain joins TRBV5-4 and TRBJ1-1; tentative D call: TRBD1 (5 bases). The length of the CDR3 is 13 residues. Germline V gives CDR1 SGHNT, CDR2 YYREEE (reference sequence). Between the trimmed V and J ends, which lost 4 bases and 0 bases, there was a span of 7 bases. CDR3 coding DNA: TGTGCCAGCAGCACGGGGCTGAACACTGAAGCTTTCTTT. This translates into CASSTGLNTEAFF.

This clonotype was observed a single time. This CDR3 is CASSGFYEGASYNEQFF. In nucleotides, the CDR3 is TGTGCCAGCAGCGGTTTTTACGAGGGGGCTTCCTACAATGAGCAGTTCTTC. The rearrangement uses TRBV7-8 and TRBJ2-1; 7 bases match TRBD1. V shed 5 bases and J 1 base; nucleotides not matched to a gene: 11. The V gene's germline CDR1 is SGHVS and CDR2 FQNEAQ. The CDR3 is 17 amino acids.

The V gene is TRBV20-1, the J gene TRBJ2-4, with 8 bases that match TRBD2. There are 15 residues in the CDR3. The germline V gene has CDR1 DFQATT and CDR2 SNEGSKA (reference sequence). J was trimmed by 1 base and V by 5 bases; bases with no gene match: 7. The CDR3 reads CSAPSRGGAKNIQYF. The CDR3 DNA reads as TGCAGTGCTCCGTCCCGGGGGGGGGCCAAAAACATTCAGTACTTC.

This clonotype appeared a few times. The chain employs TRBV20-1 and TRBJ1-5; no reliable D call. Germline values: CDR1 DFQATT, CDR2 SNEGSKA (reference sequence). This CDR3 has 15 amino acids. Deletions cut 6 bases from V and 0 bases from J, with 15 bases between. CDR3 nucleotide sequence: TGCAGTGCCCAGCCGTGGGAAAATAGCAATCAGCCCCAGCATTTT. Residues: CSAQPWENSNQPQHF.

The chain employs TRBV19 and TRBJ2-7, with a weak D call TRBD1 (5 bases). The CDR3 totals 18 residues. V lost 3 bases to trimming and J lost 2 bases, with 23 bases between them. Per the germline V gene, CDR1 is LNHDA and CDR2 is SQIVND (reference sequence). The DNA of the CDR3 is TGTGCCAGTAGTATTAAGGTCCAGGGCCGAATTATTCCCTACGAGCAGTACTTC. Its protein is CASSIKVQGRIIPYEQYF. Using reference TRBV19 and TRBJ2-7 for the parts outside the CDR3, the full variable domain is DGGITQSPKYLFRKEGQNVTLSCEQNLNHDAMYWYRQDPGQGLRLIYYSQIVNDFQKGDIAEGYSVSREKKESFPLTVTSAQKNPTAFYLCASSIKVQGRIIPYEQYFGPGTRLTVT.

The chain is built from TRBV10-3 and TRBJ2-5, with 11 bases matching TRBD2. Looked up from germline, CDR1 is ENHRY and CDR2 is SYGVKD. CDR3 size: 16 residues. With V trimmed by 3 bases and J by 5 bases, 8 bases remained unmatched. The CDR3 coding sequence is TGTGCCATCAGTGAAGGAGCTAGCGGGAGGAGTGAGACCCAGTACTTC. Amino acid sequence: CAISEGASGRSETQYF.

The chain is built from TRBV20-1 and TRBJ2-5; 12 bases are a match to TRBD2. Germline-derived CDR1 and CDR2 are DFQATT and SNEGSKA (reference sequence). V gave up 4 bases and J gave up 3 bases; unmatched junction bases: 3. CDR3 length: 14 residues. CDR3 DNA sequence: TGCAGTGCTACCCGGACTAGCGGGGAAGAGACCCAGTACTTC. Amino acids: CSATRTSGEETQYF.

This clonotype was seen only a few times. The chain has TRBV20-1 and TRBJ2-7, with 8 bases lining up with TRBD2. This CDR3 comprises 13 residues. Germline assignment: CDR1 DFQATT and CDR2 SNEGSKA (reference sequence). J gave up 3 bases and V 6 bases, and 7 bases lay outside the gene matches. This CDR3 reads CSASAGGNYEQYF. In DNA, the CDR3 is TGCAGTGCATCGGCGGGAGGAAACTACGAGCAGTACTTC.

This chain connects TRBV7-2 to TRBJ2-1; D ambiguous. With 5 bases removed from V and 1 base from J, the gap between germline ends came to 3 bases. This CDR3 has 12 residues. Germline-derived CDR1 and CDR2 are SGHTA and FQGNSA. The CDR3: CASSASYNEQFF. CDR3 in DNA: TGTGCCAGCAGCGCGTCCTACAATGAGCAGTTCTTC.

This chain connects TRBV7-9 to TRBJ1-2; D is unresolved. The germline V gene has CDR1 SEHNR and CDR2 FQNEAQ (reference sequence). V lost 5 bases to trimming and J lost 2 bases, with 6 bases between them. CDR3 size: 12 residues. CDR3 residues: CASSRENYGYTF. The DNA for the CDR3 is TGTGCCAGCAGCCGAGAGAACTATGGCTACACCTTC.

V gene TRBV25-1 combines with J gene TRBJ1-1; D might be TRBD1 (5 bases). Germline CDR1 is MGHDK and CDR2 is SYGVNS. The germline V and J ends were trimmed by 7 bases and 6 bases, with 15 bases remaining between them. CDR3 length equals 13 residues. This chain's CDR3 is CASKGRGFAEAFF. DNA for the CDR3: TGTGCCAGCAAGGGGCGGGGGTTCGCTGAAGCTTTCTTT.

The rearrangement links TRBV12-1 to TRBJ1-5. TRBV12-1 is noted as a pseudogene. The CDR3 spans 15 residues. CDR3 in amino acids: CASSSKVRGGPPQHF. The CDR3 DNA reads TGTGCCAGCAGCTCTAAGGTCCGGGGAGGGCCGCCCCAGCATTTT.

The chain joins TRBV6-2 or TRBV6-3 to TRBJ1-5; D is unresolved. The germline CDR1 and CDR2 sequences are MNHEY and SVGEGT. Trimming removed 6 bases from V and 5 bases from J, with 8 bases in between. The length of the CDR3 is 12 residues. The CDR3: CASRKTDQPQHF. The DNA of the CDR3 is TGTGCCAGCAGAAAGACGGATCAGCCCCAGCATTTT.

The gene calls are TRBV7-2 and TRBJ2-2, with TRBD1 matching over 10 bases. J gave up 5 bases and V 6 bases, and 9 bases lay outside the gene matches. The V gene's germline CDR1 is SGHTA and CDR2 FQGNSA. The CDR3 runs to 16 residues. As DNA, the CDR3 is TGTGCCAGCAGACCGACAGGGGGCGCGAGGACCGGGGAGCTGTTTTTT. Translated, it gives CASRPTGGARTGELFF.

This clonotype was found a few times. This sequence joins TRBV7-6 and TRBJ1-2, with D possibly being TRBD1 (5 bases). The CDR3 extends over 15 amino acids. Between the trimmed V and J ends, which lost 5 bases and 4 bases, there was a span of 17 bases. Germline CDR1 SGHVS, CDR2 FNYEAQ. CDR3: CASSGRNGTGYGYTF. Here the CDR3 DNA reads TGTGCCAGCAGCGGTCGAAACGGGACGGGCTATGGCTACACCTTC. The whole variable domain, filled in from reference TRBV7-6 and TRBJ1-2, reads GAGVSQSPRYKVTKRGQDVALRCDPISGHVSLYWYRQALGQGPEFLTYFNYEAQQDKSGLPNDRFSAERPEGSISTLTIQRTEQRDSAMYRCASSGRNGTGYGYTFGSGTRLTVV.

The gene calls are TRBV11-2 and TRBJ1-5; possible D gene TRBD1, 6 bases. V was trimmed by 5 bases and J by 2 bases, leaving 19 bases between them. CDR1 and CDR2 from the germline V gene are SGHAT and FQNNGV. The CDR3 runs to 17 residues. CDR3 amino acids: CASSRSTGIVGNQPQHF. Written as DNA, the CDR3 is TGTGCCAGCAGCCGATCTACAGGGATCGTGGGCAATCAGCCCCAGCATTTT.

The chain carries TRBV2 and TRBJ1-1, with 7 positions matching TRBD1. V lost 6 bases, J lost 3 bases, and 7 bases stayed unmatched. This CDR3 has 14 amino acids. Germline V gene sequence: CDR1 SNHLY, CDR2 FYNNEI. In DNA, the CDR3 is TGTGCCAGCAGCCGCAACAGGGGCCACACTGAAGCTTTCTTT. Its protein product is CASSRNRGHTEAFF. The full variable domain, with the rest looked up from reference TRBV2 and TRBJ1-1, is EPEVTQTPSHQVTQMGQEVILRCVPISNHLYFYWYRQILGQKVEFLVSFYNNEISEKSEIFDDQFSVERPDGSNFTLKIRSTKLEDSAMYFCASSRNRGHTEAFFGQGTRLTVV.

The chain joins TRBV6-2 or TRBV6-3 to TRBJ1-1; 8 nucleotides align to TRBD1. The V and J ends lost 6 bases and 1 base, in that order; junction bases with no gene match: 4. Germline CDR1 MNHEY, CDR2 SVGEGT. The CDR3 has 14 residues. Here the CDR3 reads CASRKQGENTEAFF. CDR3 bases: TGTGCCAGCAGAAAACAGGGGGAGAACACTGAAGCTTTCTTT.

The gene calls are TRBV5-4 and TRBJ1-2; D possibly corresponds to TRBD1 (6 bases). Trimming took 2 bases from V and 3 from J, leaving 8 bases between them. There are 13 residues in the CDR3. Germline CDR1 and CDR2: SGHNT and YYREEE (reference sequence). The CDR3 spells CASSLRGYYGYTF. The CDR3 DNA follows: TGTGCCAGCAGCTTAAGGGGGTACTATGGCTACACCTTC.

V is TRBV30 and J is TRBJ1-2; no firm D call. Per germline, CDR1 GTSNPN and CDR2 SVGIG (reference sequence). V lost 1 base and J 3 bases, leaving 6 bases between the germline ends. This CDR3 contains 12 residues. The CDR3 DNA is TGTGCCTGGAGTGATGAGGACTATGGCTACACCTTC. Protein: CAWSDEDYGYTF.

The chain is built from TRBV11-3 and TRBJ1-6, with unresolved D. Germline V gene lookup returns CDR1 SGHNT and CDR2 YENEEA. Trimming shortened V by 0 bases and J by 9 bases, and 6 bases separated the two germline ends. There are 13 residues in the CDR3. In DNA form, the CDR3 reads TGTGCCAGCAGCTTAGATCCGTTTTCACCCCTCCACTTT. As protein: CASSLDPFSPLHF.

V gene TRBV7-6 combines with J gene TRBJ2-2, with no clear D. The CDR3 is 13 residues long. CDR1 and CDR2 (germline): SGHVS, FNYEAQ. V was pared by 5 bases and J by 6 bases, with 10 bases between. CDR3 DNA sequence: TGTGCCAGCAGCCGAATTAGCTCCGGGGAGCTGTTTTTT. It codes for CASSRISSGELFF.

J is TRBJ2-3 and V is TRBV20-1, with 8 bases identical to TRBD2. The length of the CDR3 is 13 residues. V lost 2 bases, J lost 7 bases, and 5 bases stayed unmatched. Looked up from germline, CDR1 is DFQATT and CDR2 is SNEGSKA (reference sequence). CDR3 DNA: TGCAGTGCTAGATTCAGCGGGAGATATACGCAGTATTTT. Translating gives CSARFSGRYTQYF.

The chain employs TRBV7-8 and TRBJ2-7; D unresolved. The length of the CDR3 is 13 residues. In germline, CDR1 is SGHVS, CDR2 FQNEAQ. The V end was cut by 5 bases, the J end by 12 bases, with 20 bases between. CDR3 in DNA: TGTGCCAGCAGCCCACCTGGCGCCAGGCTATCGTACTTC. Translating gives CASSPPGARLSYF.

This clonotype was seen only a few times. The rearrangement uses TRBV7-9 and TRBJ2-7; 9 nucleotides line up with TRBD1. The CDR3 length is 14 residues. Germline V gene data show CDR1 as SEHNR and CDR2 as FQNEAQ (reference sequence). Trimming took 4 bases from V and 1 from J; bases not matched to a gene: 2. This CDR3 is CASSSGQGSYEQYF. CDR3 nucleotide sequence: TGTGCCAGCAGCTCGGGACAGGGATCCTACGAGCAGTACTTC.